These T cell receptor beta chains were read from a single sample in a study of STAT3 mutations in large granular lymphocyte leukemia. Repertoires were generated with immunoSEQ multiplex PCR, while TCRdb's copy carries only in-frame clones and drops some. The sample consists of about 8,600 clones, approximately 88% of them appearing once. Sample: peripheral blood mononuclear cells. Receptors originate from a man older than 75 with T-cell large granular lymphocyte leukemia. Some clones in this sample may be carry-over from other donors' samples. CDR3s include the opening cysteine and the closing phenylalanine or tryptophan. Fields, in order: CDR3 protein, CDR3 DNA, V gene, clone size, D gene, J gene. A D gene is named only where the DNA matches it firmly. Not all rows give a size; the values are once, few, many and, for expanded clones, a class.

cdr3_aa: CASSQGTEDSPLHF; cdr3_nt: TGCGCCAGCAGCCAAGGGACAGAGGATTCACCCCTCCACTTT; v_call: TRBV5-1; clone_size: -; d_call: TRBD1; j_call: TRBJ1-6
cdr3_aa: CASSQTPGQGDYEQYF; cdr3_nt: TGTGCCAGCAGCCAAACCCCGGGACAGGGGGATTACGAGCAGTACTTC; v_call: TRBV4-2; clone_size: -; d_call: TRBD1; j_call: TRBJ2-7
cdr3_aa: CASSLAETGTYEQYF; cdr3_nt: TGTGCCAGCAGCTTGGCGGAAACCGGGACCTACGAGCAGTACTTC; v_call: TRBV5-6; clone_size: -; d_call: -; j_call: TRBJ2-7
cdr3_aa: CASSTATDRVEQYF; cdr3_nt: TGCGCCAGCAGCACGGCTACAGACAGGGTCGAGCAGTACTTC; v_call: TRBV5-1; clone_size: -; d_call: TRBD1; j_call: TRBJ2-7
cdr3_aa: CASSLSGENTGELFF; cdr3_nt: TGTGCCAGCAGTTTATCGGGGGAGAACACCGGGGAGCTGTTTTTT; v_call: TRBV28; clone_size: -; d_call: -; j_call: TRBJ2-2
cdr3_aa: CASSPPLTGEETQYF; cdr3_nt: TGTGCCAGCAGCCCGCCCCTTACAGGGGAGGAGACCCAGTACTTC; v_call: TRBV4-2; clone_size: once; d_call: TRBD1; j_call: TRBJ2-5
cdr3_aa: CASSLPSGRDTQYF; cdr3_nt: TGTGCCAGCAGTTTACCATCGGGGAGAGATACGCAGTATTTT; v_call: TRBV28; clone_size: -; d_call: -; j_call: TRBJ2-3
cdr3_aa: CASSKTWRGPEAFF; cdr3_nt: TGTGCCAGCAGTAAAACGTGGAGGGGCCCTGAAGCTTTCTTT; v_call: TRBV6-6; clone_size: few; d_call: -; j_call: TRBJ1-1
cdr3_aa: CASSEAGQQNQPQHF; cdr3_nt: TGTGCCAGCAGTGAAGCTGGCCAGCAAAATCAGCCCCAGCATTTT; v_call: TRBV6-1; clone_size: few; d_call: -; j_call: TRBJ1-5
cdr3_aa: CASARDSQGDTQYF; cdr3_nt: TGTGCTAGTGCCAGGGACTCACAGGGGGATACGCAGTATTTT; v_call: TRBV12-5; clone_size: -; d_call: -; j_call: TRBJ2-3
cdr3_aa: CASSLSGGLGSEAFF; cdr3_nt: TGCGCCAGCAGCTTGTCTGGGGGTTTGGGGTCCGAAGCTTTCTTT; v_call: TRBV5-1; clone_size: -; d_call: -; j_call: TRBJ1-1
cdr3_aa: CASSPDGGSSQPQHF; cdr3_nt: TGCGCCAGCAGCCCGGATGGTGGATCCTCTCAGCCCCAGCATTTT; v_call: TRBV5-1; clone_size: -; d_call: -; j_call: TRBJ1-5
cdr3_aa: CASSPSASLGPDTQYF; cdr3_nt: TGTGCCAGCAGCCCCAGTGCAAGTCTTGGGCCAGATACGCAGTATTTT; v_call: TRBV7-6; clone_size: -; d_call: -; j_call: TRBJ2-3
cdr3_aa: CSVRTSEGGELFF; cdr3_nt: TGCAGCGTTCGGACATCGGAGGGCGGGGAGCTGTTTTTT; v_call: TRBV29-1; clone_size: -; d_call: -; j_call: TRBJ2-2
cdr3_aa: CASSASAGVVDGYTF; cdr3_nt: TGTGCCAGCAGCGCCTCCGCAGGGGTTGTTGATGGCTACACCTTC; v_call: TRBV6-5; clone_size: -; d_call: -; j_call: TRBJ1-2
cdr3_aa: CASSRLPGLPTDTQYF; cdr3_nt: TGCGCCAGCAGCCGACTACCGGGACTGCCAACAGATACGCAGTATTTT; v_call: TRBV4-1; clone_size: -; d_call: -; j_call: TRBJ2-3
cdr3_aa: CAWSRGQGNAAFF; cdr3_nt: TGTGCCTGGAGTAGAGGGCAGGGAAATGCAGCTTTCTTT; v_call: TRBV30; clone_size: -; d_call: -; j_call: TRBJ1-1
cdr3_aa: CASAKDRGREQYF; cdr3_nt: TGTGCCAGCGCCAAGGACAGGGGCCGCGAGCAGTACTTC; v_call: TRBV28; clone_size: -; d_call: TRBD1; j_call: TRBJ2-7
cdr3_aa: CSVAAPYEQYF; cdr3_nt: TGCAGCGTTGCGGCTCCCTACGAGCAGTACTTC; v_call: TRBV29-1; clone_size: -; d_call: -; j_call: TRBJ2-7
cdr3_aa: CASGLLTGAEQFF; cdr3_nt: TGTGCTAGTGGTTTGTTAACGGGGGCCGAGCAGTTCTTC; v_call: TRBV12-5; clone_size: -; d_call: -; j_call: TRBJ2-1
cdr3_aa: CASSFEGRNSPLHF; cdr3_nt: TGTGCCAGCAGCTTCGAGGGGAGAAATTCACCCCTCCACTTT; v_call: TRBV5-4; clone_size: -; d_call: -; j_call: TRBJ1-6
cdr3_aa: CASTPLHSSYEQYF; cdr3_nt: TGTGCCAGCACCCCGTTACATAGCTCCTACGAGCAGTACTTC; v_call: TRBV6-1; clone_size: -; d_call: -; j_call: TRBJ2-7
cdr3_aa: CASSSAGSAETQYF; cdr3_nt: TGTGCCAGCAGCTCGGCAGGGTCGGCAGAGACCCAGTACTTC; v_call: TRBV5-4; clone_size: -; d_call: -; j_call: TRBJ2-5
cdr3_aa: CASSLRSAGNTEAFF; cdr3_nt: TGTGCCAGCAGCTTACGGTCCGCGGGGAACACTGAAGCTTTCTTT; v_call: TRBV7-2; clone_size: -; d_call: -; j_call: TRBJ1-1
cdr3_aa: CASRSGGAYAGETQYF; cdr3_nt: TGTGCCAGCAGAAGCGGGGGGGCCTATGCGGGGGAGACCCAGTACTTC; v_call: TRBV27; clone_size: -; d_call: TRBD2; j_call: TRBJ2-5
cdr3_aa: CASSQQGSGSLGYTF; cdr3_nt: TGTGCCAGCAGCCAACAAGGGTCAGGGTCCTTAGGCTACACCTTC; v_call: TRBV5-4; clone_size: -; d_call: -; j_call: TRBJ1-2
cdr3_aa: CASSQQTGDYSPLHF; cdr3_nt: TGCGCCAGCAGCCAACAGACAGGGGACTATTCACCCCTCCACTTT; v_call: TRBV4-3; clone_size: -; d_call: TRBD1; j_call: TRBJ1-6
cdr3_aa: CASRPTGQVTGEQYF; cdr3_nt: TGTGCCAGCAGGCCCACCGGACAGGTAACGGGAGAGCAGTACTTC; v_call: TRBV5-4; clone_size: -; d_call: TRBD1; j_call: TRBJ2-7
cdr3_aa: CAWTYSGYEQYF; cdr3_nt: TGTGCCTGGACGTACAGCGGCTACGAGCAGTACTTC; v_call: TRBV30; clone_size: -; d_call: -; j_call: TRBJ2-7
cdr3_aa: CASSPRAGGVTDTQYF; cdr3_nt: TGTGCCAGTAGTCCCCGAGCGGGGGGGGTCACAGATACGCAGTATTTT; v_call: TRBV19; clone_size: once; d_call: TRBD2; j_call: TRBJ2-3
cdr3_aa: CASSLRQGTEFF; cdr3_nt: TGTGCCAGTAGTCTAAGACAGGGGACGGAGTTCTTC; v_call: TRBV19; clone_size: -; d_call: TRBD1; j_call: TRBJ2-1
cdr3_aa: CASSLLPGAYEQYF; cdr3_nt: TGTGCCAGCAGCTTATTACCAGGCGCCTACGAGCAGTACTTC; v_call: TRBV7-8; clone_size: few; d_call: -; j_call: TRBJ2-7
cdr3_aa: CASSLADVQGLSYGYTF; cdr3_nt: TGTGCCAGCAGCTTGGCCGATGTACAGGGGCTTAGCTATGGCTACACCTTC; v_call: TRBV5-5; clone_size: -; d_call: TRBD1; j_call: TRBJ1-2
cdr3_aa: CASSLGLARSTDTQYF; cdr3_nt: TGCGCCAGCAGCTTGGGACTAGCGAGAAGCACAGATACGCAGTATTTT; v_call: TRBV5-1; clone_size: -; d_call: TRBD2; j_call: TRBJ2-3
cdr3_aa: CAWSPPPVQETQYF; cdr3_nt: TGTGCCTGGAGTCCCCCCCCAGTACAAGAGACCCAGTACTTC; v_call: TRBV30; clone_size: -; d_call: -; j_call: TRBJ2-5
cdr3_aa: CASSGPGQGGGEAFF; cdr3_nt: TGCGCCAGCAGCGGACCTGGCCAGGGGGGGGGTGAAGCTTTCTTT; v_call: TRBV5-1; clone_size: -; d_call: TRBD1; j_call: TRBJ1-1
cdr3_aa: CAWSVQLYEQYF; cdr3_nt: TGTGCCTGGAGTGTACAACTCTACGAGCAGTACTTC; v_call: TRBV30; clone_size: -; d_call: -; j_call: TRBJ2-7
cdr3_aa: CASSLWAGNTIYF; cdr3_nt: TGTGCCAGCAGCTTGTGGGCTGGAAACACCATATATTTT; v_call: TRBV5-8; clone_size: -; d_call: -; j_call: TRBJ1-3
cdr3_aa: CASSNWDENYGYTF; cdr3_nt: TGTGCCAGCAGCAATTGGGACGAGAACTATGGCTACACCTTC; v_call: TRBV14; clone_size: -; d_call: -; j_call: TRBJ1-2
cdr3_aa: CASSPGEGTPLHF; cdr3_nt: TGTGCCAGCTCACCAGGGGAAGGTACCCCCCTCCACTTT; v_call: TRBV18; clone_size: -; d_call: -; j_call: TRBJ1-6
cdr3_aa: CASSHPTGTSRGDEQFF; cdr3_nt: TGTGCCAGCAGCCATCCGACCGGGACTAGCAGGGGTGATGAGCAGTTCTTC; v_call: TRBV14; clone_size: -; d_call: TRBD2; j_call: TRBJ2-1
cdr3_aa: CASSLRASGANVLTF; cdr3_nt: TGTGCCAGCAGCCTCAGGGCCTCCGGGGCCAACGTCCTGACTTTC; v_call: TRBV5-8; clone_size: -; d_call: -; j_call: TRBJ2-6
cdr3_aa: CASSFRQVGQPQHF; cdr3_nt: TGTGCCAGTAGTTTTAGACAGGTGGGGCAGCCCCAGCATTTT; v_call: TRBV19; clone_size: -; d_call: -; j_call: TRBJ1-5
cdr3_aa: CAGLTTDNSPLHF; cdr3_nt: TGTGCCGGACTGACGACGGACAATTCACCCCTCCACTTT; v_call: TRBV7-9; clone_size: once; d_call: -; j_call: TRBJ1-6
cdr3_aa: CASSEWTPELNYGYTF; cdr3_nt: TGTGCCAGCAGTGAGTGGACCCCAGAGCTAAACTATGGCTACACCTTC; v_call: TRBV2; clone_size: -; d_call: -; j_call: TRBJ1-2
cdr3_aa: CATSREGGQEAFF; cdr3_nt: TGTGCCACCAGCAGAGAGGGGGGACAAGAAGCTTTCTTT; v_call: TRBV15; clone_size: -; d_call: -; j_call: TRBJ1-1
cdr3_aa: CASSPAGNTGELFF; cdr3_nt: TGTGCCAGCAGCCCAGCAGGGAACACCGGGGAGCTGTTTTTT; v_call: TRBV5-4; clone_size: -; d_call: -; j_call: TRBJ2-2
cdr3_aa: CASSRGGSYGYTF; cdr3_nt: TGCGCCAGCTCCCGGGGAGGGAGTTATGGCTACACCTTC; v_call: TRBV10-2; clone_size: -; d_call: -; j_call: TRBJ1-2
cdr3_aa: CASSQGATLEAFF; cdr3_nt: TGCGCCAGCAGTCAGGGGGCGACCCTTGAGGCTTTCTTT; v_call: TRBV5-1; clone_size: -; d_call: TRBD1; j_call: TRBJ1-1